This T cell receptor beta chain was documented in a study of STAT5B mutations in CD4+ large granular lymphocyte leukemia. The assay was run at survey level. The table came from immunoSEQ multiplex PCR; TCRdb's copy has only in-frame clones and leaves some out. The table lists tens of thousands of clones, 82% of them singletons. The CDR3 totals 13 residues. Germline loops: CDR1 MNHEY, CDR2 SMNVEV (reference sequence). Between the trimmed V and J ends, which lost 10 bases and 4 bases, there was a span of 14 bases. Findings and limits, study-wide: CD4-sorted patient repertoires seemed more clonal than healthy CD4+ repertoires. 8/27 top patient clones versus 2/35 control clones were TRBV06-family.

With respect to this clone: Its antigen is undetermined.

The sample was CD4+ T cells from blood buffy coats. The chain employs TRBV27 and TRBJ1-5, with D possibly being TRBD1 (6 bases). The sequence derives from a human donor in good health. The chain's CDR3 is CATRYGQNQPQHF. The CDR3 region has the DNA TGTGCCACCCGATACGGACAGAATCAGCCCCAGCATTTT.